The rows below give T cell receptor beta chains drawn from one sample of a study of blood T cell repertoires in COVID-19. Clones were sequenced by immunoSEQ multiplex PCR, and TCRdb holds only the in-frame ones, with some missing. The sample shows 60,000 to 85,000 clones, around 87% of them seen only once. The sequencing sample was made of peripheral blood. These receptors were obtained from a human donor in a cohort sampled during active COVID-19. Both conserved end residues are part of each CDR3. Each record gives: D gene, V gene, J gene, clone size, CDR3 protein, CDR3 DNA. The D gene is left open where the match is weak. The size of a clone is reported for some rows only, either as once, few or many, or as a class for expanded clones.

D: -; V: TRBV7-6; J: TRBJ2-5; size: -; CDR3: CASSKPLFGPGEETQYF; DNA: TGTGCCAGCAGCAAACCCCTCTTTGGGCCGGGGGAAGAGACCCAGTACTTC
D: -; V: TRBV5-4; J: TRBJ2-5; size: -; CDR3: CASSFGIQETQYF; DNA: TGTGCCAGCAGCTTCGGGATCCAAGAGACCCAGTACTTC
D: -; V: TRBV6-5; J: TRBJ1-3; size: few; CDR3: CASSPDRGNTIYF; DNA: TGTGCCAGCAGCCCCGACAGGGGAAACACCATATATTTT
D: TRBD2; V: TRBV4-2; J: TRBJ2-3; size: -; CDR3: CASSQAGGGEADTQYF; DNA: TGTGCCAGCAGCCAAGCGGGCGGGGGGGAGGCAGATACGCAGTATTTT
D: -; V: TRBV3-1/TRBV3-2; J: TRBJ1-1; size: -; CDR3: CASSQTEGGRAFF; DNA: TGTGCCAGCAGCCAAACGGAGGGAGGAAGAGCTTTCTTT
D: TRBD1; V: TRBV19; J: TRBJ1-5; size: -; CDR3: CAGLKTGALTGQPQHF; DNA: TGTGCCGGGCTTAAGACAGGGGCCCTAACGGGTCAGCCCCAGCATTTT
D: TRBD2; V: TRBV18; J: TRBJ2-1; size: once; CDR3: CASSPVIGGGKNEQFF; DNA: TGTGCCAGCTCACCCGTCATCGGCGGGGGAAAAAATGAGCAGTTCTTC
D: -; V: TRBV27; J: TRBJ1-5; size: -; CDR3: CASSLQGGGNQPQHF; DNA: TGTGCCAGCAGTTTACAAGGAGGGGGCAATCAGCCCCAGCATTTT
D: -; V: TRBV7-6; J: TRBJ2-7; size: -; CDR3: CASSLDTGGGLEEQYF; DNA: TGTGCCAGCAGCTTAGATACAGGGGGGGGGCTGGAAGAGCAGTACTTC
D: TRBD2; V: TRBV7-9; J: TRBJ2-7; size: -; CDR3: CASRLAGAVGLMSEQYF; DNA: TGTGCCAGCAGGTTAGCGGGGGCCGTGGGTTTAATGAGCGAGCAGTACTTC
D: TRBD2; V: TRBV7-3; J: TRBJ2-3; size: -; CDR3: CASSLPASGGPALSDTQYF; DNA: TGTGCCAGCAGCTTACCCGCTAGCGGGGGGCCGGCGTTGTCAGATACGCAGTATTTT
D: -; V: TRBV6-5; J: TRBJ2-5; size: few; CDR3: CASSYGWRNQETQYF; DNA: TGTGCCAGCAGTTACGGTTGGCGGAACCAAGAGACCCAGTACTTC
D: -; V: TRBV30; J: TRBJ2-7; size: -; CDR3: CACGDTATYEQYF; DNA: TGTGCCTGCGGGGACACGGCGACCTACGAGCAGTACTTC
D: -; V: TRBV7-8; J: TRBJ2-3; size: -; CDR3: CASSQRSDTQYF; DNA: TGTGCCAGCAGCCAGCGTTCAGATACGCAGTATTTT
D: -; V: TRBV7-2; J: TRBJ2-3; size: -; CDR3: CASSLVGGDTQYF; DNA: TGTGCCAGCAGCTTAGTCGGGGGAGATACGCAGTATTTT
D: TRBD2; V: TRBV10-3; J: TRBJ2-1; size: -; CDR3: CAIYNGGVGNEQFF; DNA: TGTGCCATCTATAACGGGGGGGTCGGGAATGAGCAGTTCTTC
D: TRBD1; V: TRBV7-8; J: TRBJ1-2; size: -; CDR3: CASGRNTGGQGYTF; DNA: TGTGCCAGCGGACGGAATACAGGGGGCCAGGGCTACACCTTC
D: -; V: TRBV10-3; J: TRBJ1-1; size: -; CDR3: CAISESSGGTRVTEAFF; DNA: TGTGCCATCAGTGAGTCGAGCGGAGGAACGAGGGTCACTGAAGCTTTCTTT
D: TRBD1; V: TRBV6-6; J: TRBJ2-7; size: -; CDR3: CASRPGGPYEQYF; DNA: TGTGCCAGCAGGCCAGGGGGTCCCTACGAGCAGTACTTC
D: -; V: TRBV2; J: TRBJ1-5; size: -; CDR3: CASSEARTGYQPQHF; DNA: TGTGCCAGCAGTGAAGCGAGAACAGGGTATCAGCCCCAGCATTTT
D: -; V: TRBV11-2; J: TRBJ2-5; size: few; CDR3: CASSLGLEETQYF; DNA: TGTGCCAGCAGCTTGGGTCTAGAAGAGACCCAGTACTTC
D: -; V: TRBV5-1; J: TRBJ1-1; size: -; CDR3: CASSLGPGGTEAFF; DNA: TGCGCCAGCAGCTTGGGGCCGGGTGGCACTGAAGCTTTCTTT
D: TRBD1; V: TRBV3-1/TRBV3-2; J: TRBJ2-4; size: -; CDR3: CASSPGTGVGNIQYF; DNA: TGTGCCAGCAGCCCCGGGACAGGGGTTGGTAACATTCAGTACTTC
D: -; V: TRBV20-1; J: TRBJ2-5; size: -; CDR3: CSASFRASGRETQYF; DNA: TGCAGTGCTAGTTTCAGGGCAAGTGGTAGAGAGACCCAGTACTTC
D: TRBD2; V: TRBV5-5; J: TRBJ2-1; size: once; CDR3: CASSFERGTYNEQFF; DNA: TGTGCCAGCAGCTTTGAGCGGGGGACCTACAATGAGCAGTTCTTC
D: TRBD2; V: TRBV5-4; J: TRBJ2-5; size: -; CDR3: CASSLRLLAGVQYQETQYF; DNA: TGTGCCAGCAGCTTGAGACTGCTAGCGGGGGTTCAGTACCAAGAGACCCAGTACTTC
D: TRBD1; V: TRBV28; J: TRBJ2-7; size: -; CDR3: CASSPRQGTTTREQYF; DNA: TGTGCCAGCAGCCCCAGACAGGGAACTACTACTCGGGAGCAGTACTTC
D: -; V: TRBV30; J: TRBJ2-7; size: -; CDR3: CAWRWEREQYF; DNA: TGTGCCTGGAGATGGGAGAGGGAGCAGTACTTC
D: TRBD1; V: TRBV9; J: TRBJ2-2; size: -; CDR3: CASSVGQGGNTGELFF; DNA: TGTGCCAGCAGCGTAGGACAGGGGGGGAACACCGGGGAGCTGTTTTTT
D: TRBD1; V: TRBV5-1; J: TRBJ2-6; size: -; CDR3: CASSLAGGGSGANVLTF; DNA: TGCGCCAGCAGCTTGGCAGGGGGTGGATCTGGGGCCAACGTCCTGACTTTC
D: TRBD1; V: TRBV14; J: TRBJ1-2; size: once; CDR3: CASSGQGYGYTF; DNA: TGTGCCAGCAGCGGACAGGGGTATGGCTACACCTTC
D: -; V: TRBV11-1; J: TRBJ2-3; size: -; CDR3: CASSLTRLGTDTQYF; DNA: TGTGCCAGCAGCTTAACCCGACTGGGCACAGATACGCAGTATTTT
D: -; V: TRBV28; J: TRBJ1-6; size: few; CDR3: CASRPTGSHSPLHF; DNA: TGTGCCAGCAGACCCACGGGGAGCCATTCACCCCTCCACTTT
D: -; V: TRBV5-4; J: TRBJ2-3; size: -; CDR3: CASRLMFGQRTDTQYF; DNA: TGTGCCAGCAGACTCATGTTTGGACAGCGCACAGATACGCAGTATTTT
D: TRBD1; V: TRBV6-5; J: TRBJ2-7; size: -; CDR3: CASSRQGNEQYF; DNA: TGTGCCAGCAGCCGACAGGGAAACGAGCAGTACTTC
D: TRBD1; V: TRBV6-5; J: TRBJ2-7; size: -; CDR3: CASTTGGKVDEQYF; DNA: TGTGCCAGCACCACAGGGGGTAAGGTCGACGAGCAGTACTTC
D: TRBD1; V: TRBV3-1/TRBV3-2; J: TRBJ1-1; size: once; CDR3: CANRQQGRHTEAFF; DNA: TGTGCCAACCGACAACAGGGGAGGCACACTGAAGCTTTCTTT
D: -; V: TRBV28; J: TRBJ2-4; size: -; CDR3: CASSPVRGNIQYF; DNA: TGTGCCAGCAGTCCGGTAAGAGGGAACATTCAGTACTTC
D: TRBD1; V: TRBV9; J: TRBJ1-2; size: -; CDR3: CASSVVAGGGGYTF; DNA: TGTGCCAGCAGCGTAGTCGCAGGGGGAGGTGGCTACACCTTC
D: -; V: TRBV30; J: TRBJ1-1; size: once; CDR3: CAWSRANTEAFF; DNA: TGTGCCTGGAGTAGAGCGAACACTGAAGCTTTCTTT
D: -; V: TRBV7-9; J: TRBJ2-6; size: -; CDR3: CASSLARGPLSGANVLTF; DNA: TGTGCCAGCAGCTTAGCTCGAGGTCCCCTCTCTGGGGCCAACGTCCTGACTTTC
D: -; V: TRBV5-1; J: TRBJ2-7; size: once; CDR3: CASSVSGGKSSYEQYF; DNA: TGCGCCAGCAGCGTATCGGGGGGCAAGAGCTCCTACGAGCAGTACTTC
D: TRBD1; V: TRBV18; J: TRBJ2-2; size: -; CDR3: CASSSGGPNTGELFF; DNA: TGTGCCAGCTCTTCAGGGGGACCTAACACCGGGGAGCTGTTTTTT
D: TRBD1; V: TRBV6-2/TRBV6-3; J: TRBJ2-5; size: -; CDR3: CASSPDRGGQYF; DNA: TGTGCCAGCAGTCCGGACAGGGGGGGTCAGTACTTC
D: -; V: TRBV28; J: TRBJ2-7; size: -; CDR3: CASSSAGVEAYEQYF; DNA: TGTGCCAGCAGCTCCGCCGGGGTTGAAGCCTACGAGCAGTACTTC
D: TRBD1; V: TRBV4-1; J: TRBJ1-1; size: -; CDR3: CASSQGQGDTEAFF; DNA: TGCGCCAGCAGCCAAGGACAGGGTGACACTGAAGCTTTCTTT
D: -; V: TRBV6-2/TRBV6-3; J: TRBJ2-1; size: -; CDR3: CASSYSVASVFF; DNA: TGTGCCAGCAGTTACTCTGTTGCTAGCGTTTTCTTC
D: -; V: TRBV30; J: TRBJ1-3; size: -; CDR3: CAWQTGGVGNTIYF; DNA: TGTGCCTGGCAGACGGGAGGGGTTGGAAACACCATATATTTT
D: -; V: TRBV24-1; J: TRBJ1-5; size: -; CDR3: CATSDLNQPQHF; DNA: TGTGCCACCAGTGACCTGAATCAGCCCCAGCATTTT
D: TRBD2; V: TRBV11-2; J: TRBJ2-2; size: -; CDR3: CASSLGYRLAGTQSGELFF; DNA: TGTGCCAGCAGCTTAGGGTATAGGCTAGCGGGGACCCAGTCCGGGGAGCTGTTTTTT
D: -; V: TRBV5-6; J: TRBJ2-3; size: -; CDR3: CASSRGRFTDTQYF; DNA: TGTGCCAGCAGCCGGGGAAGATTCACAGATACGCAGTATTTT
D: -; V: TRBV6-2/TRBV6-3; J: TRBJ2-7; size: -; CDR3: CASSTSYEQYF; DNA: TGTGCCAGCAGCACTTCCTACGAGCAGTACTTC
D: TRBD2; V: TRBV5-1; J: TRBJ2-3; size: -; CDR3: CASSLDLGGAGDTQYF; DNA: TGCGCCAGCAGCTTAGACCTCGGGGGGGCAGGGGATACGCAGTATTTT
D: -; V: TRBV7-2; J: TRBJ1-5; size: -; CDR3: CASSQRGGSNQPQHF; DNA: TGTGCCAGCAGCCAGAGGGGGGGTTCCAATCAGCCCCAGCATTTT
D: TRBD1; V: TRBV5-6; J: TRBJ2-5; size: -; CDR3: CASSYRDRGHQETQYF; DNA: TGTGCCAGCAGCTACCGGGACAGGGGACACCAAGAGACCCAGTACTTC
D: -; V: TRBV6-7; J: TRBJ2-5; size: few; CDR3: CASSYGRRETQYF; DNA: TGTGCCAGCAGTTACGGTCGGAGAGAGACCCAGTACTTC
D: TRBD1; V: TRBV4-3; J: TRBJ2-7; size: -; CDR3: CASSQDLAGGANYEQYF; DNA: TGCGCCAGCAGCCAAGATTTGGCAGGGGGCGCGAACTACGAGCAGTACTTC
D: -; V: TRBV27; J: TRBJ2-7; size: -; CDR3: CASSPSRGDEQYF; DNA: TGTGCCAGCAGTCCAAGCCGCGGGGACGAGCAGTACTTC
D: TRBD1; V: TRBV6-6; J: TRBJ2-5; size: -; CDR3: CASSWTGIQETQYF; DNA: TGTGCCAGCAGCTGGACAGGGATCCAAGAGACCCAGTACTTC